Below, 27 T cell receptor beta chains from the same sample are listed, as sequenced in a study of blood T cells in healthy people across ages. Through a sample-barcoded 5' primer and a J-beta primer mix, a second PCR was run for about 6 to 11 cycles. TCRdb re-analysed the 5' RACE reads in MiXCR, keeping a single row per CDR3 protein. Here the sample spans roughly 700,000 distinct CDR3 sequences, roughly 49% being singletons. Sequencing was performed on blood. The receptors were gathered from a woman aged 55-70 years in good health.

This clonotype was seen only a few times. This sequence joins TRBV24-1 and TRBJ2-1; D call uncertain. V was pared by 8 bases and J by 3 bases, with 10 bases between. The CDR3 sequence is 13 residues long. Germline V gene sequence: CDR1 KGHDR, CDR2 SFDVKD. CDR3 protein: CATKDPHYNEQFF. CDR3 DNA sequence: TGTGCCACCAAGGACCCACACTACAATGAGCAGTTCTTC.

The chain employs TRBV9 and TRBJ2-3, with 7 bases identical to TRBD2. The junction had 20 bases not matched to a gene; V was cut back by 7 bases and J by 9 bases. The germline V gene has CDR1 SGDLS and CDR2 YYNGEE. The CDR3 is 16 amino acids. CDR3 sequence reads: CASSGPPAGTRMTQYF. The DNA for the CDR3 is TGTGCCAGCTCCGGCCCCCCAGCGGGAACGCGGATGACGCAGTATTTT.

The rearrangement joins TRBV5-1 to TRBJ2-1; a possible D gene is TRBD2 (6 bases). Trimming left V 0 bases short and J 2 bases short, with 9 bases between. The CDR3 consists of 15 residues. Germline V gene lookup returns CDR1 SGHRS and CDR2 YFSETQ. CDR3 in amino acids: CASSLDPGAYNEQFF. In DNA form, the CDR3 reads TGCGCCAGCAGCTTGGACCCGGGGGCCTACAATGAGCAGTTCTTC.

The genes are TRBV7-9 and TRBJ2-5, with D tentatively TRBD1 (7 bases). Trimming left V 4 bases short and J 5 bases short, with 17 bases between. Germline CDR1 is SEHNR and CDR2 is FQNEAQ (reference sequence). The CDR3 is 15 residues long. CDR3: CASSSNRGRGETQYF. Here the CDR3 DNA reads TGTGCCAGCAGCTCAAACAGGGGCCGGGGGGAGACCCAGTACTTC.

The V gene is TRBV5-1, the J gene TRBJ2-1; D may be TRBD1 or TRBD2 (7 bases each). Trimming stripped 3 bases from V and 9 bases from J, with 19 bases between. The CDR3 sequence is 15 residues long. Germline CDR1 reads SGHRS; CDR2 reads YFSETQ. The CDR3 DNA reads TGCGCCAGCAGCTCCCGAGGGGGCGGGAGCGGTGAGCAGTTCTTC. Its protein is CASSSRGGGSGEQFF.

The chain couples TRBV20-1 to TRBJ2-5; 8 nucleotides match TRBD2. Germline V gene data show CDR1 as DFQATT and CDR2 as SNEGSKA (reference sequence). V trimming: 4 bases; J trimming: 3 bases; junction bases outside the gene matches: 13. This CDR3 has 16 amino acids. The CDR3 nucleotides read TGCAGTGCTACCACGAGGAGCGGGAGATATGAAGAGACCCAGTACTTC. Translating gives CSATTRSGRYEETQYF.

The V and J genes are TRBV7-9 and TRBJ2-1; 11 bases line up with TRBD2. The CDR3 totals 14 residues. Germline V gene sequence: CDR1 SEHNR, CDR2 FQNEAQ (reference sequence). After removal of 5 bases from V and 9 bases from J, the junction contained 6 bases not matched to a gene. The CDR3 DNA follows: TGTGCCAGCAGCCACACTAGCGGGAGTAGTGAGCAGTTCTTC. Protein: CASSHTSGSSEQFF.

This clonotype was seen a handful of times. V and J are TRBV27 and TRBJ2-7; a possible D gene is TRBD2 (5 bases). Germline V gives CDR1 MNHEY, CDR2 SMNVEV (reference sequence). The CDR3 length is 14 residues. Trimming pared 4 bases from V and 2 bases from J, leaving 12 bases between. The CDR3 spells CASSYSGVTYEQYF. The CDR3 DNA follows: TGTGCCAGCAGTTACTCCGGGGTAACCTACGAGCAGTACTTC.

The sample holds a few counts of this clonotype. The CDR3 sequence: CASSVVGRRSNEKLFF. The CDR3 bases are TGTGCCAGCAGTGTAGTGGGACGGCGCTCTAATGAAAAACTGTTTTTT. The chain has TRBV25-1 and TRBJ1-4; D is perhaps TRBD1 (5 bases). Germline V gene sequence: CDR1 MGHDK, CDR2 SYGVNS. With 4 bases removed from V and 3 bases from J, the gap between germline ends came to 15 bases. This CDR3 has 16 amino acids.

This rearrangement joins TRBV4-2 to TRBJ2-2; the D gene is possibly TRBD1 (5 bases). Germline V gene sequence: CDR1 LGHNA, CDR2 YNFKEQ. This CDR3 comprises 15 residues. V was trimmed by 1 base and J by 3 bases, leaving 9 bases between them. The CDR3 region is CASSQVVRDTGELFF. The CDR3 DNA reads TGTGCCAGCAGCCAAGTAGTCAGGGACACCGGGGAGCTGTTTTTT.

This sequence joins TRBV20-1 and TRBJ2-5; 7 positions agree with TRBD2. Germline V gene data show CDR1 as DFQATT and CDR2 as SNEGSKA (reference sequence). V was pared by 5 bases and J by 11 bases, with 20 bases of the junction left unmatched. The CDR3 spans 15 residues. The CDR3 bases are TGCAGTGCTCCTAAAGGGAACTCCCCGGGGGGAGAGCAGTACTTC. Protein sequence: CSAPKGNSPGGEQYF.

This clonotype was picked up a small number of times. The chain couples TRBV14 to TRBJ2-1, with D maybe TRBD1 (5 bases). V was trimmed by 8 bases and J by 3 bases, leaving 11 bases between them. This CDR3 has 13 amino acids. The germline gives CDR1 SGHDN, CDR2 FVKESK. CDR3 sequence (DNA): TGTGCCAGCCGGGCAGGGATCTACAATGAGCAGTTCTTC. Residues: CASRAGIYNEQFF.

The chain carries TRBV28 and TRBJ2-4; TRBD2 matches at 7 bases. Germline V gene sequence: CDR1 MDHEN, CDR2 SYDVKM. Losses at the gene ends were 5 bases for V and 4 bases for J; bases not matched to a gene: 8. This CDR3 region has 15 residues. The CDR3 DNA follows: TGTGCCAGCAGTCCCCCGGGGGGTGTAAAAAACATTCAGTACTTC. Translation gives CASSPPGGVKNIQYF.

This clonotype was observed a handful of times. The chain employs TRBV6-5 and TRBJ2-3; no firm D call. The germline V gene encodes CDR1 MNHEY and CDR2 SVGAGI. V lost 8 bases to trimming and J lost 4 bases, with 19 bases between them. This CDR3 comprises 15 residues. The CDR3 reads CASAISRMGSDTQYF. The CDR3 region has the DNA TGTGCCAGCGCCATTTCGCGGATGGGGTCAGATACGCAGTATTTT.

This chain connects TRBV20-1 to TRBJ2-5; TRBD2 is a possible D gene (5 bases). The V end lost 7 bases, the J end lost 0 bases, and 18 bases lay between the germline ends. Germline CDR1 is DFQATT and CDR2 is SNEGSKA (reference sequence). This CDR3 has 15 residues. The CDR3 sequence: CSVPPGGWYQETQYF. The DNA for the CDR3 is TGCAGTGTCCCTCCTGGCGGGTGGTACCAAGAGACCCAGTACTTC.

This chain connects TRBV3-1 to TRBJ2-5; D may be TRBD2 (5 bases). This CDR3 is built from 11 residues. Germline CDR1 LGHDT, CDR2 YNNKEL (reference sequence). V lost 6 bases and J lost 5, with 7 bases in between. The CDR3 DNA follows: TGTGCCAGCAGGAGGGTGGAGACCCAGTACTTC. This encodes CASRRVETQYF.

This clonotype has a handful of counts. The chain has TRBV5-1 and TRBJ1-1; 7 positions match TRBD1. CDR3 size: 15 residues. V gave up 1 base and J gave up 4 bases; unmatched junction bases: 7. Looked up from germline, CDR1 is SGHRS and CDR2 is YFSETQ. The CDR3 sequence is CASSLTGERSTEAFF. In DNA, the CDR3 is TGCGCCAGCAGCTTGACAGGGGAAAGGAGCACTGAAGCTTTCTTT.

This clonotype was recorded once. CDR3 nucleotides: TGCAGTTCCGCTTCGGCCTCGAACAGCCGCTACGAGCAGTACTTC. Its protein is CSSASASNSRYEQYF. The gene calls are TRBV20-1 and TRBJ2-7; D not resolved. This CDR3 contains 15 residues. Per germline, CDR1 DFQATT and CDR2 SNEGSKA (reference sequence). The ends were cut back, 8 bases at V and 3 bases at J, with 23 bases in the middle.

This sequence joins TRBV24-1 and TRBJ2-5; TRBD1 is a possible D gene (6 bases). The CDR3 contains 15 residues. Per germline, CDR1 KGHDR and CDR2 SFDVKD. The V end was cut by 5 bases, the J end by 4 bases, with 16 bases between. CDR3 sequence (DNA): TGTGCCACCAGTGGCCGGGACACCAGGGGAGAGACCCAGTACTTC. Translating it yields CATSGRDTRGETQYF.

The CDR3 here is CATSDLSQGSGELFF. The CDR3 region has the DNA TGTGCCACCAGTGATTTGTCCCAGGGCTCCGGGGAGCTGTTTTTT. This rearrangement joins TRBV24-1 to TRBJ2-2, with a tentative D call TRBD1 (5 bases). This CDR3 is 15 amino acids long. Per the germline V gene, CDR1 is KGHDR and CDR2 is SFDVKD. Trimming pared 0 bases from V and 6 bases from J, leaving 10 bases between.

The V and J genes are TRBV2 and TRBJ2-5; TRBD1 aligns across 9 bases. The germline V gene has CDR1 SNHLY and CDR2 FYNNEI. CDR3 size: 16 residues. J was trimmed by 4 bases and V by 4 bases; bases with no gene match: 10. The CDR3 spells CASSGGTGTALETQYF. The CDR3 DNA reads as TGTGCCAGCAGTGGCGGGACAGGGACCGCGTTAGAGACCCAGTACTTC.

The V gene is TRBV14, the J gene TRBJ2-1; D unclear. CDR1 is SGHDN and CDR2 is FVKESK in the germline V gene. There are 16 residues in the CDR3. V dropped 4 bases and J dropped 4 bases, with 17 bases sitting between them. The CDR3 nucleotides are TGTGCCAGCAGCCTCGACCGAACAGCCGTATACAATGAGCAGTTCTTC. Translating gives CASSLDRTAVYNEQFF.

A note on this clonotype: The germline gene is not matched at one end of the junction; a read error may be the cause. V and J are TRBV14 and TRBJ2-7, with D hard to call. Germline values: CDR1 SGHDN, CDR2 FVKESK. The CDR3 consists of 14 residues. The CDR3 spells CASSRYQFPYEEYF. The CDR3 DNA reads as TGTGCCAGCAGCCGCTACCAATTCCCCTACGAGGAGTACTTC.

The V and J genes are TRBV6-2 or TRBV6-3 and TRBJ1-5; possible D gene TRBD1, 6 bases. Trimming took off 6 bases at V and 5 bases at J, with 14 bases between the two ends. In germline, CDR1 is MNHEY, CDR2 SVGEGT. The CDR3 is 14 residues long. The CDR3, as DNA: TGTGCCAGCAGAAGACCTCCAGGGGATCAGCCCCAGCATTTT. Its protein product is CASRRPPGDQPQHF.

This clonotype turned up a few times. The gene calls are TRBV29-1 and TRBJ1-2, with D tentatively TRBD1 (6 bases). This CDR3 has 11 residues. Trimming left V 2 bases short and J 8 bases short, with 9 bases between. CDR1 SQVTM and CDR2 ANQGSEA come from the germline V gene. CDR3 protein: CSVEQGSGYTF. For the CDR3, the DNA is TGCAGCGTTGAACAGGGGTCAGGCTACACCTTC.

The chain couples TRBV25-1 to TRBJ2-3; TRBD2 is a possible D gene (6 bases). Looked up from germline, CDR1 is MGHDK and CDR2 is SYGVNS. This CDR3 contains 17 residues. Trimming took 6 bases from V and 4 from J, leaving 23 bases between them. CDR3 sequence (DNA): TGTGCCAGCAGACTAGTCCGTTGGCGGGATGGTTCAGATACGCAGTATTTT. Translated, it gives CASRLVRWRDGSDTQYF.

The rearrangement links TRBV7-2 to TRBJ2-2; weak D call: TRBD2 (5 bases). The germline V and J ends were trimmed by 3 bases and 5 bases, with 13 bases remaining between them. CDR3 length: 15 amino acids. The germline V gene has CDR1 SGHTA and CDR2 FQGNSA. CDR3 coding DNA: TGTGCCAGCAGCTTTTCGTGGGAGAGGACCGGGGAGCTGTTTTTT. This encodes CASSFSWERTGELFF.